Shown below are 30 T cell receptor beta chains from a single sample sequenced in a study of PD-1 blockade in mismatch repair-deficient tumors. Assay used: immunoSEQ multiplex PCR; TCRdb lists only in-frame clones, some missing. The data show 120,000 or so clones, roughly 86% seen once. Material: peripheral blood, obtained 44 weeks after starting pembrolizumab. The receptors were sampled from an adult with mismatch repair-deficient cancer.

V usage is TRBV7-6 and J usage is TRBJ2-1, with D uncertain. CDR3 size: 16 residues. Germline V CDR1 and CDR2: SGHVS, FNYEAQ. The ends were cut back, 1 base at V and 3 bases at J, with 13 bases in the middle. The CDR3 loop is CASSLEVAGIYNEQFF. The CDR3 DNA reads as TGTGCCAGCAGCTTAGAGGTAGCCGGAATCTACAATGAGCAGTTCTTC.

V and J are TRBV5-5 and TRBJ1-5, with D possibly matching TRBD1 (6 bases). Trimming removed 4 bases from V and 4 bases from J, with 9 bases in between. The CDR3 contains 13 residues. Germline V gene sequence: CDR1 SGHKS, CDR2 YYEKEE (reference sequence). The CDR3 DNA follows: TGTGCCAGCAGCACACAGGGTAATCAGCCCCAGCATTTT. It translates to CASSTQGNQPQHF. Full variable domain (remainder filled in from reference TRBV5-5 and TRBJ1-5): DAGVTQSPTHLIKTRGQQVTLRCSPISGHKSVSWYQQVLGQGPQFIFQYYEKEERGRGNFPDRFSARQFPNYSSELNVNALLLGDSALYLCASSTQGNQPQHFGDGTRLSIL.

The chain combines TRBV30 with TRBJ1-1; D is undetermined. This CDR3 contains 14 residues. V was shortened by 4 bases and J by 2 bases, with 14 bases between the two germline ends. CDR1 and CDR2 (germline): GTSNPN, SVGIG (reference sequence). CDR3 sequence (DNA): TGTGCCTGGACCCACAGTGGAGGTAACACTGAAGCTTTCTTT. Its protein product is CAWTHSGGNTEAFF.

V and J are TRBV27 and TRBJ2-7; TRBD2 matches at 10 bases. Losses at the gene ends were 5 bases for V and 3 bases for J; bases not matched to a gene: 4. From germline, CDR1 is MNHEY and CDR2 SMNVEV (reference sequence). CDR3 length: 14 amino acids. CDR3 protein: CASSIAGGSYEQYF. The DNA of the CDR3 is TGTGCCAGCAGTATAGCGGGAGGTAGCTACGAGCAGTACTTC.

The chain's CDR3 is CASSVGQDISGNTIYF. DNA for the CDR3: TGTGCCAGCAGCGTAGGGCAGGATATATCTGGAAACACCATATATTTT. The chain is built from TRBV9 and TRBJ1-3; D unclear. Trimming removed 0 bases from V and 1 base from J, with 11 bases in between. Germline loops: CDR1 SGDLS, CDR2 YYNGEE. There are 16 residues in the CDR3.

The V and J genes are TRBV9 and TRBJ1-2, with a possible D match to TRBD1 (5 bases). Germline CDR1 is SGDLS and CDR2 is YYNGEE. Trimming pared 3 bases from V and 0 bases from J, leaving 18 bases between. The CDR3 has 17 amino acids. The DNA for the CDR3 is TGTGCCAGCAGCGGACGAGGCGGCGGGACCACTAACTATGGCTACACCTTC. Translated, it gives CASSGRGGGTTNYGYTF.

The V gene is TRBV29-1, the J gene TRBJ2-1; D is unresolved. The CDR3 totals 12 residues. V was pared by 4 bases and J by 9 bases, with 13 bases between. From germline, CDR1 is SQVTM and CDR2 ANQGSEA. The CDR3: CSVAGARLEQFF. CDR3 coding DNA: TGCAGCGTTGCGGGCGCTAGGCTTGAGCAGTTCTTC.

The gene calls are TRBV2 and TRBJ2-7; D not certain. Germline V lookup: CDR1 SNHLY, CDR2 FYNNEI. V dropped 1 base and J dropped 6 bases, with 4 bases sitting between them. The CDR3 totals 11 residues. In nucleotides, the CDR3 is TGTGCCAGCAGTGAAGTGGGCGAGCAGTACTTC. Amino acids: CASSEVGEQYF.

The chain carries TRBV7-9 and TRBJ2-7; either TRBD1 or TRBD2 may supply D (5 bases each). The CDR3 contains 17 residues. Germline V gene data show CDR1 as SEHNR and CDR2 as FQNEAQ (reference sequence). Trimming shortened V by 3 bases and J by 0 bases, and 18 bases separated the two germline ends. The chain's CDR3 is CASSFHQGEGSSYEQYF. The DNA of the CDR3 is TGTGCCAGCAGCTTCCACCAGGGCGAAGGGAGCTCCTACGAGCAGTACTTC.

This clone was seen a handful of times. The gene calls are TRBV7-9 and TRBJ2-3; 10 positions match TRBD1. The CDR3 extends over 18 amino acids. V lost 0 bases and J lost 2; bases outside the gene matches: 8. Germline lookup yields CDR1 SEHNR and CDR2 FQNEAQ (reference sequence). The CDR3: CASSLAQTGGSYTDTQYF. CDR3 DNA sequence: TGTGCCAGCAGCTTAGCTCAGACAGGGGGCTCATACACAGATACGCAGTATTTT.

The chain has TRBV28 and TRBJ2-7, with D possibly matching TRBD1 (6 bases). Trimming pared 5 bases from V and 6 bases from J, leaving 17 bases between. This CDR3 has 14 amino acids. CDR1 is MDHEN, CDR2 SYDVKM, per germline. Here the CDR3 reads CASSTRQAGGEQYF. DNA for the CDR3: TGTGCCAGCAGTACTCGACAGGCTGGCGGCGAGCAGTACTTC.

This chain's CDR3 is CASSISTGGADYGYTF. Here the CDR3 DNA reads TGTGCCAGCAGTATTTCAACAGGGGGCGCGGACTATGGCTACACCTTC. The chain joins TRBV27 to TRBJ1-2; 9 nucleotides align to TRBD1. This CDR3 spans 16 amino acids. Trimming removed 5 bases from V and 3 bases from J; junction bases left unmatched: 10. Germline CDR1 and CDR2: MNHEY and SMNVEV (reference sequence).

V gene TRBV5-4 combines with J gene TRBJ1-1; the D is unclear. Germline CDR1 SGHNT, CDR2 YYREEE (reference sequence). The CDR3 covers 12 residues. Trimming cost V 5 bases and J 2 bases, with 7 bases left between them. CDR3 sequence: CASSWGNTEAFF. CDR3 sequence (DNA): TGTGCCAGCAGTTGGGGTAACACTGAAGCTTTCTTT.

The rearrangement joins TRBV5-6 to TRBJ2-3; 7 positions match TRBD2. V shed 0 bases and J 9 bases; nucleotides not matched to a gene: 4. CDR1 and CDR2 from the germline V gene are SGHDT and YYEEEE. There are 13 residues in the CDR3. The CDR3 nucleotides read TGTGCCAGCAGCTTGGGACTAGCATTCACGCAGTATTTT. Translating it yields CASSLGLAFTQYF.

The chain is built from TRBV11-2 and TRBJ1-1; 7 nucleotides agree with TRBD1. CDR3 size: 14 residues. Germline V lookup: CDR1 SGHAT, CDR2 FQNNGV. V trimming: 2 bases; J trimming: 5 bases; junction bases outside the gene matches: 5. The DNA for the CDR3 is TGTGCCAGCAGCTTACGACAGGGATCGACTGAAGCTTTCTTT. Its translation is CASSLRQGSTEAFF.

The chain combines TRBV6-1 with TRBJ1-4; D perhaps matches TRBD1 (5 bases). The CDR3 runs 14 residues. The germline V gene encodes CDR1 MNHNS and CDR2 SASEGT. V was clipped by 6 bases and J by 5 bases, with 13 bases between them. The CDR3 nucleotides are TGTGCCAGCAGAGATCCGGGGGGGAATGAAAAACTGTTTTTT. It yields the protein CASRDPGGNEKLFF.

The chain recombines TRBV5-1 with TRBJ2-7; a weak D match, TRBD1 (6 bases). The V gene lost 5 bases and the J gene lost 5 bases, with 11 bases spanning the gap. There are 12 residues in the CDR3. In germline, CDR1 is SGHRS, CDR2 YFSETQ. The CDR3 nucleotides are TGCGCCAGCAGTAACAGGGCTCACGAGCAGTACTTC. It is translated as CASSNRAHEQYF. Drawing the rest from reference TRBV5-1 and TRBJ2-7, the complete variable domain is KAGVTQTPRYLIKTRGQQVTLSCSPISGHRSVSWYQQTPGQGLQFLFEYFSETQRNKGNFPGRFSGRQFSNSRSEMNVSTLELGDSALYLCASSNRAHEQYFGPGTRLTVT.

The gene calls are TRBV28 and TRBJ2-7; 7 bases align to TRBD2. Trimming removed 7 bases from V and 7 bases from J; junction bases left unmatched: 19. In germline, CDR1 is MDHEN, CDR2 SYDVKM. The CDR3 contains 16 residues. Here the CDR3 reads CASISSEAGAGGEQYF. The DNA for the CDR3 is TGTGCCAGCATCTCCTCCGAGGCGGGAGCCGGAGGGGAGCAGTACTTC.

This rearrangement joins TRBV28 to TRBJ1-5, with a tentative D call TRBD1 (6 bases). The CDR3 runs to 13 residues. In germline, CDR1 is MDHEN, CDR2 SYDVKM. V lost 7 bases and J 3 bases, leaving 10 bases between the germline ends. The CDR3 here is CASNGQPNQPQHF. CDR3 nucleotide sequence: TGTGCCAGCAACGGACAGCCCAATCAGCCCCAGCATTTT.

The chain couples TRBV6-4 to TRBJ2-3; TRBD2 matches 11 bases. The germline gives CDR1 MRHNA, CDR2 SNTAGT. V shed 0 bases and J 6 bases; nucleotides not matched to a gene: 2. This CDR3 spans 15 amino acids. The CDR3 is CASSDSSGRADTQYF. CDR3 in DNA: TGTGCCAGCAGTGACTCTAGCGGGAGGGCCGATACGCAGTATTTT.

This sequence joins TRBV5-4 and TRBJ1-3; D uncertain. Per the germline V gene, CDR1 is SGHNT and CDR2 is YYREEE (reference sequence). The CDR3 is 14 amino acids. V lost 1 base and J 0 bases, leaving 5 bases between the germline ends. Here the CDR3 DNA reads TGTGCCAGCAGCTTGCCTAACTCTGGAAACACCATATATTTT. Translating it yields CASSLPNSGNTIYF.

The rearrangement links TRBV11-1 to TRBJ2-1; 10 nucleotides line up with TRBD2. The V segment lost 0 bases and the J segment 4 bases; nucleotides outside the gene matches: 3. Germline-derived CDR1 and CDR2 are SGHAT and FQDESV (reference sequence). This CDR3 has 16 residues. This CDR3 is CASSLAGTSVYNEQFF. The CDR3 coding sequence is TGTGCCAGCAGCTTAGCGGGGACTAGCGTATACAATGAGCAGTTCTTC.

This sequence joins TRBV19 and TRBJ2-1, with D maybe TRBD1 (6 bases). Trimming removed 9 bases at V and 5 bases at J, with 14 bases between. Germline values: CDR1 LNHDA, CDR2 SQIVND (reference sequence). CDR3 length: 13 amino acids. The CDR3 DNA reads as TGTGCCAGCAAAAACAGGGCCGACAATGAGCAGTTCTTC. Its translation is CASKNRADNEQFF.

The chain combines TRBV5-6 with TRBJ2-3, with TRBD2 matching 14 bases. Trimming cost V 4 bases and J 5 bases; bases outside gene matches: 6. Germline CDR1 is SGHDT and CDR2 is YYEEEE. The CDR3 runs 16 residues. CDR3 in DNA: TGTGCCAGCAGCCAGGGACTAGCGGGAGTTAAAGATACGCAGTATTTT. Amino acids: CASSQGLAGVKDTQYF.

The chain combines TRBV6-6 with TRBJ2-3; 12 nucleotides line up with TRBD2. V lost 0 bases to trimming and J lost 6 bases; unmatched junction nucleotides: 4. CDR3 length equals 16 residues. Germline CDR1 is MNHNY and CDR2 is SVGAGI (reference sequence). CDR3 loop: CASSYSKLAGGDTQYF. CDR3 nucleotides: TGTGCCAGCAGTTACTCGAAGCTAGCGGGAGGGGATACGCAGTATTTT.

This clone was counted only a few times. This rearrangement joins TRBV28 to TRBJ2-7; D gene unclear. The CDR3 totals 13 residues. Trimming removed 3 bases at V and 0 bases at J, with 6 bases between. CDR1 is MDHEN, CDR2 SYDVKM, per germline. In nucleotides, the CDR3 is TGTGCCAGCAGTTTCCTGCCCTCCTACGAGCAGTACTTC. As protein: CASSFLPSYEQYF.

The genes are TRBV7-2 and TRBJ2-3, with 8 nucleotides matching TRBD2. Germline CDR1 SGHTA, CDR2 FQGNSA. V gave up 5 bases and J gave up 5 bases; unmatched junction bases: 12. This CDR3 comprises 16 residues. CDR3 nucleotides: TGTGCCAGCAGCCTCGGACTAGCTCTGAGGGGAGATACGCAGTATTTT. Its protein product is CASSLGLALRGDTQYF.

The rearrangement uses TRBV25-1 and TRBJ1-1; 8 positions match TRBD1. Germline V gene lookup returns CDR1 MGHDK and CDR2 SYGVNS. The CDR3 covers 18 residues. V trimming: 6 bases; J trimming: 4 bases; junction bases outside the gene matches: 19. The CDR3 DNA reads as TGTGCCAGCAGGGATAAGGACAGGGACCTGTTCGGGATCACTGAAGCTTTCTTT. Protein sequence: CASRDKDRDLFGITEAFF.

This chain links TRBV5-1 with TRBJ1-4; perhaps TRBD1 as D (5 bases). Trimming took off 2 bases at V and 8 bases at J, with 19 bases between the two ends. The germline CDR1 and CDR2 sequences are SGHRS and YFSETQ. The length of the CDR3 is 16 residues. The chain's CDR3 is CASSLDSDSKTEKLFF. CDR3 nucleotide sequence: TGCGCCAGCAGCTTAGATAGCGACAGTAAAACCGAAAAACTGTTTTTT.

This rearrangement joins TRBV28 to TRBJ2-7, with 9 bases that match TRBD2. This CDR3 spans 15 amino acids. Trimming cost V 11 bases and J 5 bases; bases outside gene matches: 16. Germline-derived CDR1 and CDR2 are MDHEN and SYDVKM. The CDR3 DNA is TGTGCCTCTAAAGTAGCGGGGGCTTCCCGCGACGAGCAGTACTTC. Protein product: CASKVAGASRDEQYF.